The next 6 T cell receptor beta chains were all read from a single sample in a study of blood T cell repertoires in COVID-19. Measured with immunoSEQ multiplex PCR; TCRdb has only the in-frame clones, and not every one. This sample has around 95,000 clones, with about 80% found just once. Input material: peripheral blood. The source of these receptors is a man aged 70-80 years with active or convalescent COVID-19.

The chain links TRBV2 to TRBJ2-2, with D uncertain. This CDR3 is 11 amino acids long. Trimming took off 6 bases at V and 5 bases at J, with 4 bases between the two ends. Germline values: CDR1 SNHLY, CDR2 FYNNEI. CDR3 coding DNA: TGTGCCAGCAGGGAGACCGGGGAGCTGTTTTTT. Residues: CASRETGELFF.

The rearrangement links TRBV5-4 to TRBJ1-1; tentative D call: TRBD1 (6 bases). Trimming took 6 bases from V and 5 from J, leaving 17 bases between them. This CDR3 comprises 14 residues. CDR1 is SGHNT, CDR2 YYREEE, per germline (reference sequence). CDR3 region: CASTSGGGATEAFF. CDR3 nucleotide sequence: TGTGCCAGCACCTCGGGAGGGGGGGCGACTGAAGCTTTCTTT.

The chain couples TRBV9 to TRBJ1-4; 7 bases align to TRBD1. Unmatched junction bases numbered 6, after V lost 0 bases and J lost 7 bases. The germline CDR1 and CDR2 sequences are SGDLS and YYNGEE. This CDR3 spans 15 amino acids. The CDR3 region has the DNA TGTGCCAGCAGCGTAGGGACAGGATGGGGTGAAAAACTGTTTTTT. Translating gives CASSVGTGWGEKLFF.

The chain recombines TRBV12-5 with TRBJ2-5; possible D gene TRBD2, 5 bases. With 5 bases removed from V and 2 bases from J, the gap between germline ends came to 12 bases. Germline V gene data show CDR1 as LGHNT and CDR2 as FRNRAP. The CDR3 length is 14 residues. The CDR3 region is CASGPREGQETQYF. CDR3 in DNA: TGTGCTAGTGGTCCCCGCGAGGGACAAGAGACCCAGTACTTC.

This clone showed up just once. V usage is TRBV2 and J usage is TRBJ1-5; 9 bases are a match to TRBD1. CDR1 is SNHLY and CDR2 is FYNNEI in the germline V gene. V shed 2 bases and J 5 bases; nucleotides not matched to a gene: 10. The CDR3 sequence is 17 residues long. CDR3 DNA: TGTGCCAGCAGTGAATTCGGGACAGGGAGGGTTGATCAGCCCCAGCATTTT. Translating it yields CASSEFGTGRVDQPQHF.

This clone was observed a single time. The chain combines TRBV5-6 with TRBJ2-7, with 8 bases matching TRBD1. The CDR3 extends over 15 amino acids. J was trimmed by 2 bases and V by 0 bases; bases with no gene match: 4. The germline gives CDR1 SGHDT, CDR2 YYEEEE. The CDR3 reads CASSLGPDRAYEQYF. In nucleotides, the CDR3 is TGTGCCAGCAGCTTGGGCCCGGACAGGGCCTACGAGCAGTACTTC.